This TCR beta chain was identified in a study of cytomegalovirus exposure and HLA in healthy donors. PCR used 60 Vbeta primers and 13 Jbeta primers. Assay: immunoSEQ multiplex PCR; the TCRdb copy retains only in-frame clones and omits some. The table shows around 120,000 clones, with roughly 80% occurring only once. V was cut by 3 bases and J by 7 bases, with 24 bases left in between. Germline CDR1 and CDR2: GTSNPN and SVGIG (reference sequence). The CDR3 covers 16 residues. The sample consisted of PBMCs. The origin of this receptor is a man in his 60s in good health and CMV-seropositive. V usage is TRBV30 and J usage is TRBJ1-2, with D maybe TRBD1 (5 bases). CDR3 sequence (DNA): TGTGCCTGGAGAGAGGCAGGGAGGGCATTGTGGGGTGGCTACACCTTC. Translating it yields CAWREAGRALWGGYTF.